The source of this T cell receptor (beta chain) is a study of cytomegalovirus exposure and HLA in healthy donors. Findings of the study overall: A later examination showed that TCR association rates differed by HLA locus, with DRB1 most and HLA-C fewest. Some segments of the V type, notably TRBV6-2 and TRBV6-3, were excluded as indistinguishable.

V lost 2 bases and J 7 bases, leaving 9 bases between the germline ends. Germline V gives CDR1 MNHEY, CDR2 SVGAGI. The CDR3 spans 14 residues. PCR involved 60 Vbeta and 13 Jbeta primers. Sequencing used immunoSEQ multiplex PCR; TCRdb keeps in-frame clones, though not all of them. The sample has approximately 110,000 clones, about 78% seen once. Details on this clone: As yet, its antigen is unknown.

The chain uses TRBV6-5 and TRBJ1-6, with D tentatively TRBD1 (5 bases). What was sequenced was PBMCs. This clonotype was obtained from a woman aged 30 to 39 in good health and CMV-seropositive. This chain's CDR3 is CASSYNDRNSPLHF. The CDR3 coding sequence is TGTGCCAGCAGTTACAACGACAGAAATTCACCCCTCCACTTT.